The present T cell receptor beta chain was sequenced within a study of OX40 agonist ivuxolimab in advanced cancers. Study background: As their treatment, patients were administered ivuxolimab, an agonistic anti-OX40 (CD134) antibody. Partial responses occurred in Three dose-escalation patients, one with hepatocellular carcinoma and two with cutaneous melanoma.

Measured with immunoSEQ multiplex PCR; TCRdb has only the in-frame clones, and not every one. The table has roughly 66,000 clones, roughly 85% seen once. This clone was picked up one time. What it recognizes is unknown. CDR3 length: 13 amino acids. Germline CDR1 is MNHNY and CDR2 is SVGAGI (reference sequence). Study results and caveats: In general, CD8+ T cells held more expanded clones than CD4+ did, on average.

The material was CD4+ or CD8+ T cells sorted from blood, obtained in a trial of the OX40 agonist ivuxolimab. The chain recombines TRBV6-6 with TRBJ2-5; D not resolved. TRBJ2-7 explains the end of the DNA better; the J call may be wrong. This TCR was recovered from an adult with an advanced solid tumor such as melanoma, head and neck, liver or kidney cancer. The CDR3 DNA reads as TGTGCCAGCAGTTACTCCGGGTCCTACGAGCAGTACTTC. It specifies CASSYSGSYEQYF.